The 8 T cell receptor beta chains below come from one sample, sequenced in a study of cytomegalovirus exposure and HLA in healthy donors. With 60 Vbeta and 13 Jbeta primers, the PCR was carried out. Repertoires were generated with immunoSEQ multiplex PCR, while TCRdb's copy carries only in-frame clones and drops some. Among more than 140,000 clones listed, roughly 87% were seen once. Input material: PBMCs. The receptors here all came from a man aged 25 to 45 in good health and CMV-seropositive.

V usage is TRBV27 and J usage is TRBJ2-7; D is unclear. The length of the CDR3 is 13 residues. V dropped 0 bases and J dropped 7 bases, with 10 bases sitting between them. Germline lookup yields CDR1 MNHEY and CDR2 SMNVEV (reference sequence). The CDR3 reads CASSLSLSTEQYF. The CDR3 DNA reads as TGTGCCAGCAGTTTATCACTGTCTACGGAGCAGTACTTC.

J is TRBJ2-4 and V is TRBV7-2, with TRBD1 matching 8 bases. The CDR3 is made up of 19 amino acids. With 5 bases clipped from V and 1 base from J, the junction kept 16 bases outside the gene matches. Germline CDR1 is SGHTA and CDR2 is FQGNSA. CDR3: CASSGSDRVGLVAKNIQYF. The CDR3 DNA reads as TGTGCCAGCAGCGGCTCGGACAGGGTGGGGTTGGTGGCCAAAAACATTCAGTACTTC. Together with reference TRBV7-2 and TRBJ2-4, the CDR3 gives the full variable domain: GAGVSQSPSNKVTEKGKDVELRCDPISGHTALYWYRQSLGQGLEFLIYFQGNSAPDKSGLPSDRFSAERTGGSVSTLTIQRTQQEDSAVYLCASSGSDRVGLVAKNIQYFGAGTRLSVL.

This chain joins TRBV5-6 and TRBJ1-5; possibly TRBD1 for D (5 bases). Germline V gene sequence: CDR1 SGHDT, CDR2 YYEEEE. The CDR3 extends over 13 amino acids. The V and J ends lost 6 bases and 7 bases respectively, with 14 bases between them. The CDR3 region is CASNLLSGQPQHF. The CDR3 nucleotides are TGTGCCAGCAATCTACTTTCAGGGCAGCCCCAGCATTTT.

The gene calls are TRBV7-2 and TRBJ2-5; a weak D match, TRBD1 (5 bases). The better agreement between TRBJ2-7 and the DNA end casts doubt on the J call. CDR1 and CDR2 from the germline V gene are SGHTA and FQGNSA. There are 14 residues in the CDR3. Here the CDR3 DNA reads TGTGCCAGCAGCCCTGCTAGGGGCTACTACGAGCAGTACTTC. Translation gives CASSPARGYYEQYF.

As concerns this clone: The identical CDR3 is also encoded by other nucleotide sequences in the sample. The gene calls are TRBV28 and TRBJ2-2, with D perhaps matching TRBD1 (6 bases). The CDR3 runs 14 residues. CDR1 is MDHEN, CDR2 SYDVKM, per germline. Trimming removed 3 bases at V and 3 bases at J, with 8 bases between. DNA of the CDR3: TGTGCCAGCAGTTTGTCAGGGGACACCGGGGAGCTGTTTTTT. This sequence encodes CASSLSGDTGELFF.

As to this clone: Since no conserved phenylalanine or tryptophan closes the CDR3, a read error is the likely cause. This chain uses TRBV30 with TRBJ2-3, with 11 bases that match TRBD2. The CDR3 extends over 15 amino acids. The germline CDR1 and CDR2 sequences are GTSNPN and SVGIG (reference sequence). V gave up 3 bases and J gave up 2 bases; unmatched junction bases: 4. CDR3 coding DNA: TGTGCCTGGAGCGGACTAGCGGGTCCCACAGATACGCAGTATCTT. Its translation is CAWSGLAGPTDTQYL.

The rearrangement uses TRBV29-1 and TRBJ2-2; perhaps TRBD2 as D (5 bases). Trimming stripped 3 bases from V and 6 bases from J, with 8 bases between. In germline, CDR1 is SQVTM, CDR2 ANQGSEA. The CDR3 totals 12 residues. The CDR3 DNA reads TGCAGCGTTGAGGGAGATCCCGGGGAGCTGTTTTTT. Translated, it gives CSVEGDPGELFF.

This clone was recorded a few times. This chain connects TRBV6-1 to TRBJ1-1; D is ambiguous. Trimming stripped 3 bases from V and 10 bases from J, with 9 bases between. The CDR3 runs to 11 residues. Germline V CDR1 and CDR2: MNHNS, SASEGT. CDR3 DNA: TGTGCCAGCAGTGATACCATCAGAGCTTTCTTT. The encoded protein is CASSDTIRAFF.